Listed here are 14 T cell receptor beta chains from one sample, sequenced in a study of OX40 agonist ivuxolimab in advanced cancers. TCRdb keeps only in-frame clones here, not all; method: immunoSEQ multiplex PCR. The top ten clones hold 0.9% to 1.2% of a sample with tens of thousands of clones, under 90% of them seen once. Sequencing was performed on CD4+ or CD8+ T cells sorted from blood, taken in a trial of the OX40 agonist ivuxolimab. The receptors were sampled from an adult with an advanced solid tumor such as melanoma, head and neck, liver or kidney cancer.

The gene calls are TRBV2 and TRBJ2-5, with D unresolved. Trimming took 2 bases from V and 4 from J, leaving 2 bases between them. The germline V gene encodes CDR1 SNHLY and CDR2 FYNNEI. CDR3 size: 11 residues. CDR3 sequence: CASSERETQYF. The CDR3 DNA sequence: TGTGCCAGCAGTGAAAGAGAGACCCAGTACTTC.

This clone was detected only a few times. The chain couples TRBV7-2 to TRBJ2-1; a weak D match, TRBD2 (5 bases). The germline CDR1 and CDR2 sequences are SGHTA and FQGNSA. This CDR3 has 16 amino acids. V dropped 0 bases and J dropped 0 bases, with 9 bases sitting between them. This CDR3 reads CASSLAAGRSYNEQFF. The CDR3 DNA reads TGTGCCAGCAGCTTAGCGGCGGGCCGCTCCTACAATGAGCAGTTCTTC.

The V and J genes are TRBV6-1 and TRBJ2-7, with D maybe TRBD2 (6 bases). Germline V CDR1 and CDR2: MNHNS, SASEGT. V lost 2 bases to trimming and J lost 2 bases, with 13 bases between them. The CDR3 covers 15 residues. The CDR3 sequence is CASSEPGLSPYEQYV. CDR3 in DNA: TGTGCCAGCAGTGAACCAGGACTATCCCCCTACGAGCAGTACGTC.

V is TRBV7-9 and J is TRBJ1-3; the match to TRBD1 covers 7 bases. Germline V gene data show CDR1 as SEHNR and CDR2 as FQNEAQ (reference sequence). This CDR3 is 17 amino acids long. Germline trimming cut 5 bases from V and 0 bases from J; bases unmatched to any gene: 10. The CDR3 region is CASSPIAGQSSGNTIYF. The CDR3 DNA follows: TGTGCCAGCAGCCCTATTGCGGGACAGAGCTCTGGAAACACCATATATTTT.

This rearrangement joins TRBV6-5 to TRBJ2-5; D is uncertain. Germline V CDR1 and CDR2: MNHEY, SVGAGI. The CDR3 has 13 amino acids. V lost 0 bases, J lost 14 bases, and 16 bases lay in between. CDR3 DNA: TGTGCCAGCAGTTACTCGCTGTCCACTGACATATACTTC. It yields the protein CASSYSLSTDIYF.

The V gene is TRBV6-1, the J gene TRBJ2-7, with TRBD1 identical over 8 bases. The germline V gene has CDR1 MNHNS and CDR2 SASEGT. V lost 1 base, J lost 1 base, and 3 bases stayed unmatched. The CDR3 has 15 amino acids. CDR3 nucleotide sequence: TGTGCCAGCAGTGAAGACCAGGGGGCATCCTACGAGCAGTACGTC. Translation gives CASSEDQGASYEQYV.

The V call is TRBV6-5, the J call TRBJ1-4, with D maybe TRBD1 (5 bases). The V and J ends lost 2 bases and 8 bases respectively, with 12 bases between them. CDR3 length: 14 amino acids. The germline gives CDR1 MNHEY, CDR2 SVGAGI. The CDR3 nucleotides read TGTGCCAGCAGTTACGGAAAGGGACGGGAAAAACTGTTTTTT. Translating gives CASSYGKGREKLFF.

This chain joins TRBV11-2 and TRBJ2-5; 7 bases fit TRBD2. After removal of 4 bases from V and 0 bases from J, the junction contained 11 bases not matched to a gene. The CDR3 sequence is 17 residues long. Germline V lookup: CDR1 SGHAT, CDR2 FQNNGV. CDR3 bases: TGTGCCAGCAGCTCTAGGGAGGGTTTGGGGTACCAAGAGACCCAGTACTTC. Protein product: CASSSREGLGYQETQYF.

This chain uses TRBV19 with TRBJ1-5; tentatively, D is TRBD1 (5 bases). Germline V CDR1 and CDR2: LNHDA, SQIVND (reference sequence). Deletions cut 5 bases from V and 3 bases from J, with 8 bases between. CDR3 length equals 13 residues. For the CDR3, the DNA is TGTGCCAGTAGTCCGGGGCTCAATCAGCCCCAGCATTTT. Amino acids: CASSPGLNQPQHF.

This clone was counted a single time. The gene calls are TRBV5-1 and TRBJ2-2; no reliable D call. V lost 0 bases to trimming and J lost 5 bases, with 14 bases between them. The CDR3 length is 16 residues. Looked up from germline, CDR1 is SGHRS and CDR2 is YFSETQ. The chain's CDR3 is CASSLEGLGPTGELFF. CDR3 nucleotide sequence: TGCGCCAGCAGCTTGGAAGGGTTGGGCCCGACCGGGGAGCTGTTTTTT.

The V call is TRBV5-6, the J call TRBJ2-3; possibly TRBD2 for D (5 bases). This CDR3 has 13 residues. Trimming removed 1 base from V and 6 bases from J, with 9 bases in between. Per the germline V gene, CDR1 is SGHDT and CDR2 is YYEEEE. CDR3 DNA: TGTGCCAGCAGCTTGCCGGGGTCGGATACGCAGTATTTT. Amino acids: CASSLPGSDTQYF.

This chain connects TRBV27 to TRBJ2-2; D is perhaps TRBD1 (6 bases). V lost 3 bases and J lost 1, with 9 bases in between. Germline lookup yields CDR1 MNHEY and CDR2 SMNVEV (reference sequence). There are 15 residues in the CDR3. The CDR3 coding sequence is TGTGCCAGCAGTTTTGAGGGGGTGAACACCGGGGAGCTGTTTTTT. Residues: CASSFEGVNTGELFF.

The V call is TRBV19, the J call TRBJ2-1; 7 bases line up with TRBD2. This CDR3 is built from 16 residues. V dropped 1 base and J dropped 2; count of bases not matched to a gene: 5. Germline V gives CDR1 LNHDA, CDR2 SQIVND (reference sequence). CDR3 region: CASSIGEGVPYNEQFF. CDR3 nucleotide sequence: TGTGCCAGTAGTATAGGGGAGGGTGTCCCCTACAATGAGCAGTTCTTC.

The rearrangement links TRBV5-6 to TRBJ1-1, with 9 positions matching TRBD1. There are 15 residues in the CDR3. V trimming: 4 bases; J trimming: 6 bases; junction bases outside the gene matches: 10. The germline V gene encodes CDR1 SGHDT and CDR2 YYEEEE. In DNA form, the CDR3 reads TGTGCCAGCAGCAGACCAGGACAGGGGCGGCCTGAAGCTTTCTTT. This encodes CASSRPGQGRPEAFF. Looking up the rest from reference TRBV5-6 and TRBJ1-1 gives the full variable domain: DAGVTQSPTHLIKTRGQQVTLRCSPKSGHDTVSWYQQALGQGPQFIFQYYEEEERQRGNFPDRFSGHQFPNYSSELNVNALLLGDSALYLCASSRPGQGRPEAFFGQGTRLTVV.